At least ten counts were recorded for the clone carrying this T cell receptor (beta chain). The data were obtained in a study of T-cell reconstitution after alpha-beta-depleted transplantation in children. Preparing the TCRbeta library involved the use of unique molecular identifiers. MiXCR was run by TCRdb on the PCR reads, yielding one entry per CDR3 protein. The repertoire has fewer than 700,000 distinct CDR3 sequences, roughly 24% of them found once; the top ten carry less than 15%. CDR3 length equals 17 residues. The source was PBMCs, mostly from graft donor cells, collected 360 days after TCRalphabeta/CD19-depleted stem cell transplant. The sequence derives from a boy under two years old who had a stem cell transplant for acute myeloid leukemia, so the T cells may come from the graft donor. The chain is built from TRBV21-1 and TRBJ2-7; the table assigns TRBD1, which was not confirmed against the DNA. TRBV21-1 is labeled a pseudogene. DNA for the CDR3: TGTGCCAGCAGCAAAGCTGGGACAGGGTTGGAAACCTACGAGCAGTACTTC. Protein sequence: CASSKAGTGLETYEQYF.